This T cell receptor (beta chain) emerged from a study of blood T cell repertoires in COVID-19. On the study more broadly: The United States, Italy and Spain supplied acute and convalescent COVID-19 samples. PBMCs, B-cell-depleted T cells, or T cells provided the cDNA or gDNA that made up the material.

CDR3 length equals 14 residues. Looked up from germline, CDR1 is MNHEY and CDR2 is SVGAGI. The V gene lost 0 bases and the J gene lost 8 bases, with 8 bases spanning the gap. As originally analysed: Amplification of reference gene primers was used by the study to estimate nucleated cell counts. Measured with immunoSEQ multiplex PCR; TCRdb has only the in-frame clones, and not every one. Clonal size and the V and J genes are those of that table, whereas D and trimming came from the DNA. The sample carries around 300,000 clones, less than 90% recorded once. The TCR originated in a woman aged 70 to 79 with COVID-19, enrolled during active disease. Sequencing used peripheral blood. This chain links TRBV6-5 with TRBJ1-6; D unclear. CDR3 protein: CASSYSKPDSPLHF. The CDR3 region has the DNA TGTGCCAGCAGTTACTCGAAGCCCGATTCACCCCTCCACTTT.